This T cell receptor beta chain came from a study of CXCR4 blockade with PD-1 therapy in pancreatic cancer. Germline V gives CDR1 MNHGY, CDR2 SAAAGT. CDR3 length equals 16 residues. Trimming left V 5 bases short and J 0 bases short, with 15 bases between. This table comes from immunoSEQ multiplex PCR, and its TCRdb copy is limited to in-frame clones, with some not included. The data hold about 2,300 clones, with roughly two fifths observed a single time. This TCR was recovered from a human donor with pancreatic ductal adenocarcinoma. Sequenced sample: tumor tissue. The chain uses TRBV6-8 and TRBJ2-3; D is perhaps TRBD2 (6 bases). The DNA for the CDR3 is TGTGCCAGCAGTGCTGTGCTAGCGAGTAGCACAGATACGCAGTATTTT. It translates to CASSAVLASSTDTQYF.